This passage covers 4 T cell receptor beta chains from one sample sequenced in a study of shared clonotypes between healthy human individuals. TCRdb's copy holds only in-frame clones and misses some; the assay was immunoSEQ multiplex PCR. The sample contains about 1.5 million clones, approximately 97% of which appear only once. The material sequenced was naive CD4+ T cells sorted from blood. Noted subset: CD45RA+ positively selected. These receptor sequences come from a man aged 25-45 years in good health.

The CDR3 sequence is CASSVEVRGSHNEQFF. The DNA of the CDR3 is TGTGCCAGCAGCGTAGAAGTTCGGGGTTCCCACAATGAGCAGTTCTTC. The V and J genes are TRBV9 and TRBJ2-1; a weak D match, TRBD2 (5 bases). CDR3 length equals 16 residues. Germline V lookup: CDR1 SGDLS, CDR2 YYNGEE. The V end lost 0 bases, the J end lost 5 bases, and 15 bases lay between the germline ends.

This sequence joins TRBV28 and TRBJ2-1; 14 nucleotides align to TRBD2. The V gene end was trimmed by 3 bases and the J gene end by 14 bases; junction bases not matched to a gene: 3. The germline gives CDR1 MDHEN, CDR2 SYDVKM. The length of the CDR3 is 13 residues. CDR3: CASSLGLAGVKFF. In DNA form, the CDR3 reads TGTGCCAGCAGTTTGGGACTAGCGGGAGTTAAGTTCTTC.

The V gene is TRBV28, the J gene TRBJ2-6, with D possibly TRBD1 on 5 matching bases. The CDR3 contains 15 residues. The germline V gene encodes CDR1 MDHEN and CDR2 SYDVKM. V was trimmed by 7 bases and J by 1 base, leaving 11 bases between them. The CDR3 DNA reads as TGTGCCAGCACCCCCCAGGGTTCTGGGGCCAACGTCCTGACTTTC. Translating it yields CASTPQGSGANVLTF.

The chain joins TRBV9 to TRBJ1-2, with D possibly matching TRBD1 (5 bases). The CDR3 loop spans 20 amino acids. Per the germline V gene, CDR1 is SGDLS and CDR2 is YYNGEE. Deletions cut 0 bases from V and 6 bases from J, with 30 bases between. The CDR3 sequence: CASSVATSGLLSAGRHGYTF. For the CDR3, the DNA is TGTGCCAGCAGCGTAGCTACTTCGGGGCTACTATCGGCAGGGAGGCATGGCTACACCTTC.